Listed here is a single T cell receptor (beta chain). Its antigen is not yet known. Base qualities were left out, and no much larger clone turns up one base away. The sample belongs to a study of blood T cell repertoires in COVID-19 (dated by TCRdb to 2019 to 2021). About the full investigation: Collaborator samples came from the United States, Italy and Spain and covered acute and convalescent phases of COVID-19. The material from the prospective study consisted of cDNA or gDNA derived from T cells, B-cell-depleted T cells, or PBMCs. Subjects who had been exposed to COVID-19, were actively infected with it, or had recovered from it provided the deeply sampled blood TCRbeta repertoires that made up the dataset. The sample metadata nearly always contained a de-identified subject ID, COVID-19 status, age in years and sex. HLA class I and class II types, where available, came from metadata supplied by the sample provider rather than from assay-based typing. Samples were obtained from the ongoing ImmuneRACE study (first 160 participants) and from over 1,000 subjects provided by 6 global collaborators. The repertoires were made available in a free public database intended to serve as a resource for research on the immune response to SARS-CoV-2. Here is what the overall study found, with its caveats: Clinical and demographic metadata were provided uncurated, with the amount varying by source and participant.

Collaborating institutions collected whole blood in K2EDTA tubes following their own protocols. For TCRbeta analysis, collaborators shipped samples in one of three forms: frozen whole blood, isolated PBMCs, or DNA extracted from either of those sample types. The immunoSEQ Assay, a bias-controlled multiplex PCR, was used to amplify TCRbeta CDR3 regions from genomic DNA. The original methods were these. The number of nucleated cells in each sample was estimated by amplification of reference gene primers within the assay. Sequence reads were collapsed and filtered to measure the absolute abundance of every unique TCRbeta CDR3 rearrangement. Productive Simpson clonality was computed per sample as the square root of Simpson's diversity index over productive rearrangements. TCRdb mirrors the immuneACCESS table, restricted to in-frame sequences. Some clones are absent from its copies; in checked studies, under half trace to an unresolved V gene, and the reason for the others is unknown. For V, J and clone size, that table is used; D and trimming come from the DNA. Within this sample are roughly 18,000 clones, with 75% to 85% of them counted one time only. The top ten hold 9.5% to 11% of the sample.

This clonotype was obtained from a man aged 80 or over with acute or convalescent COVID-19. Sequencing was done on a sample of peripheral blood.

CDR3 loop: CASRDRGRNTIYF. Read as DNA, the sequence is TGTGCCAGCCGCGACAGGGGGCGAAACACCATATATTTT. The rearranged chain carries TRBV27 and TRBJ1-3, with 10 middle bases fitting TRBD1. The CDR3 contains 13 residues, cysteine and phenylalanine counted. The kept DNA is CDR3 alone, 39 bases in frame from the first base. Per the germline V gene (reference sequence), MNHEY is the CDR1 and SMNVEV is the CDR2. Trimmed from V: 8 bases; trimmed from J: 5 bases; junction bases lacking a gene match: 3.